Listed here are 32 T cell receptor beta chains from one sample, sequenced in a study of chemoradiotherapy in HPV16-positive cancers. Some clones are missing from TCRdb's copy, which holds only in-frame ones; the method was immunoSEQ multiplex PCR. Altogether tens of thousands of clones are present, around 80% being singletons, with the ten largest covering about 3.8%. Source: blood, taken from a patient who underwent chemoradiotherapy. These receptors originate from a human donor with HPV-associated anogenital cancer.

This clone was recorded a few times. The rearrangement joins TRBV19 to TRBJ1-2, with 11 bases fitting TRBD1. Looked up from germline, CDR1 is LNHDA and CDR2 is SQIVND (reference sequence). The CDR3 has 12 residues. The V segment lost 6 bases and the J segment 7 bases; nucleotides outside the gene matches: 1. The chain's CDR3 is CASRGTGGGYTF. CDR3 coding DNA: TGTGCCAGTAGAGGGACAGGGGGTGGCTACACCTTC.

This chain joins TRBV15 and TRBJ2-5, with 9 bases fitting TRBD2. Germline CDR1 is LNHNV and CDR2 is YYDKDF (reference sequence). With V trimmed by 9 bases and J by 2 bases, 4 bases remained unmatched. The CDR3 totals 13 residues. The CDR3 reads CATWAGGQETQYF. For the CDR3, the DNA is TGTGCCACTTGGGCGGGGGGGCAAGAGACCCAGTACTTC.

The count of this clone is one. J is TRBJ2-7 and V is TRBV13; D is uncertain. Trimming took 0 bases from V and 2 from J, leaving 8 bases between them. Germline CDR1 reads PRHDT; CDR2 reads FYEKMQ (reference sequence). The CDR3 sequence is 14 residues long. Here the CDR3 reads CASSLGRPPYEQYF. The CDR3 DNA sequence: TGTGCCAGCAGCTTAGGGAGGCCCCCCTACGAGCAGTACTTC.

The CDR3 protein is CASSPGILGGSETQYF. CDR3 in DNA: TGTGCCAGCAGTCCGGGAATACTAGGGGGCTCGGAGACCCAGTACTTC. The rearrangement links TRBV6-6 to TRBJ2-5; 7 nucleotides agree with TRBD1. CDR1 and CDR2 from the germline V gene are MNHNY and SVGAGI (reference sequence). This CDR3 contains 16 residues. The V and J ends lost 5 bases and 5 bases, in that order; junction bases with no gene match: 14.

The V gene is TRBV7-9, the J gene TRBJ1-5; D gene uncertain. The V gene's germline CDR1 is SEHNR and CDR2 FQNEAQ (reference sequence). Between the trimmed V and J ends, which lost 5 bases and 9 bases, there was a span of 8 bases. The CDR3 loop spans 11 amino acids. CDR3: CASSHEGPQHF. The CDR3 DNA is TGTGCCAGCAGCCACGAGGGGCCCCAGCATTTT.

This clone showed up just a few times. The J gene is TRBJ1-1, the V gene TRBV25-1; D is unclear. V was cut by 1 base and J by 1 base, with 10 bases left in between. The CDR3 runs to 15 residues. The germline V gene has CDR1 MGHDK and CDR2 SYGVNS. The CDR3 sequence: CASSEFEGWNTEAFF. The CDR3 nucleotides read TGTGCCAGCAGTGAATTTGAGGGATGGAACACTGAAGCTTTCTTT.

The rearrangement uses TRBV10-3 and TRBJ2-7, with 8 bases aligning to TRBD1. With V trimmed by 8 bases and J by 1 base, 4 bases remained unmatched. Germline assignment: CDR1 ENHRY and CDR2 SYGVKD. This CDR3 region has 13 residues. CDR3 in DNA: TGTGCCATCTCCACAGGGGGGTCCTACGAGCAGTACTTC. It codes for CAISTGGSYEQYF.

This clone was seen more than once but under ten times. The V gene is TRBV25-1, the J gene TRBJ1-6; 8 nucleotides match TRBD1. Looked up from germline, CDR1 is MGHDK and CDR2 is SYGVNS. The CDR3 is 14 residues long. The trim removed 4 bases at V and 8 bases at J, leaving 4 bases unmatched. CDR3 bases: TGTGCCAGCAGTGTCCGACAGGGGTATTCACCCCTCCACTTT. It is translated as CASSVRQGYSPLHF.

This clone has more than one count but fewer than ten. The V gene is TRBV7-2, the J gene TRBJ1-2; a weak D match, TRBD1 (5 bases). CDR3 length equals 13 residues. Trimming pared 1 base from V and 8 bases from J, leaving 11 bases between. The V gene's germline CDR1 is SGHTA and CDR2 FQGNSA. Written as DNA, the CDR3 is TGTGCCAGCAGCTTAGGGGCAGGGAGAGGCTACACCTTC. This gives the protein CASSLGAGRGYTF. Variable domain in full (rest from reference TRBV7-2 and TRBJ1-2): GAGVSQSPSNKVTEKGKDVELRCDPISGHTALYWYRQSLGQGLEFLIYFQGNSAPDKSGLPSDRFSAERTGGSVSTLTIQRTQQEDSAVYLCASSLGAGRGYTFGSGTRLTVV.

V gene TRBV28 combines with J gene TRBJ1-6; 9 nucleotides align to TRBD1. This CDR3 has 15 residues. Per the germline V gene, CDR1 is MDHEN and CDR2 is SYDVKM. V shed 4 bases and J 5 bases; nucleotides not matched to a gene: 3. CDR3 sequence (DNA): TGTGCCAGCAGTTCTCGGGACAGGGATAATTCACCCCTCCACTTT. Protein sequence: CASSSRDRDNSPLHF.

The chain employs TRBV5-1 and TRBJ1-2; perhaps TRBD1 as D (6 bases). This CDR3 is built from 15 residues. Germline assignment: CDR1 SGHRS and CDR2 YFSETQ. Trimming shortened V by 0 bases and J by 2 bases, and 11 bases separated the two germline ends. DNA for the CDR3: TGCGCCAGCAGCTTGGGCACAGGGAAGAACTATGGCTACACCTTC. Protein sequence: CASSLGTGKNYGYTF. Supplemented by reference TRBV5-1 and TRBJ1-2, the full variable domain reads KAGVTQTPRYLIKTRGQQVTLSCSPISGHRSVSWYQQTPGQGLQFLFEYFSETQRNKGNFPGRFSGRQFSNSRSEMNVSTLELGDSALYLCASSLGTGKNYGYTFGSGTRLTVV.

The chain couples TRBV2 to TRBJ1-1, with D possibly being TRBD1 (5 bases). Germline V gives CDR1 SNHLY, CDR2 FYNNEI. Trimming removed 0 bases at V and 7 bases at J, with 15 bases between. The CDR3 length is 15 residues. In DNA, the CDR3 is TGTGCCAGCAGTGAAGCGCGGGGAGGGGCTGATGAAGCTTTCTTT. The encoded protein is CASSEARGGADEAFF. Complete variable domain (other parts from reference TRBV2 and TRBJ1-1): EPEVTQTPSHQVTQMGQEVILRCVPISNHLYFYWYRQILGQKVEFLVSFYNNEISEKSEIFDDQFSVERPDGSNFTLKIRSTKLEDSAMYFCASSEARGGADEAFFGQGTRLTVV.

This clone showed up just a few times. V and J are TRBV13 and TRBJ2-3; 7 nucleotides line up with TRBD2. The CDR3 spans 19 residues. Trimming removed 4 bases from V and 4 bases from J; junction bases left unmatched: 20. Germline CDR1 is PRHDT and CDR2 is FYEKMQ (reference sequence). The CDR3 DNA is TGTGCCAGCAGCTCCAGCGGGGTACTTGTTGATACCCCTCCAGATACGCAGTATTTT. It specifies CASSSSGVLVDTPPDTQYF.

The V gene is TRBV6-5, the J gene TRBJ2-2, with a tentative D call TRBD1 (6 bases). CDR1 and CDR2 from the germline V gene are MNHEY and SVGAGI. Trimming shortened V by 2 bases and J by 8 bases, and 12 bases separated the two germline ends. CDR3 length: 14 amino acids. CDR3 DNA: TGTGCCAGCAGTTACCAACAGGGTTTGGGGGAGCTGTTTTTT. Protein product: CASSYQQGLGELFF.

The V and J genes are TRBV6-1 and TRBJ2-2; 8 bases match TRBD2. Germline V gene data show CDR1 as MNHNS and CDR2 as SASEGT. This CDR3 region has 16 residues. Trimming cost V 4 bases and J 5 bases; bases outside gene matches: 9. The CDR3 DNA follows: TGTGCCAGCAGTGGTACGGAGCGGGGGCGGACCGGGGAGCTGTTTTTT. Translated: CASSGTERGRTGELFF.

V and J are TRBV18 and TRBJ1-5, with unresolved D. Trimming pared 3 bases from V and 4 bases from J, leaving 7 bases between. Germline V gene data show CDR1 as KGHSH and CDR2 as LQKENI. The CDR3 extends over 13 amino acids. The CDR3 loop is CASSPAENQPQHF. Written as DNA, the CDR3 is TGTGCCAGCTCACCGGCGGAGAATCAGCCCCAGCATTTT.

In nucleotides, the CDR3 is TGTGCCAGCAGCTTAAGGGCTGGGGGGAGACAAGAGACCCAGTACTTC. Translation: CASSLRAGGRQETQYF. This sequence joins TRBV7-6 and TRBJ2-5; perhaps TRBD2 as D (6 bases). CDR3 size: 16 residues. Germline V gene sequence: CDR1 SGHVS, CDR2 FNYEAQ. The V gene lost 2 bases and the J gene lost 2 bases, with 15 bases spanning the gap.

This chain uses TRBV27 with TRBJ1-6, with 7 bases matching TRBD1. This CDR3 has 15 amino acids. Germline CDR1 is MNHEY and CDR2 is SMNVEV (reference sequence). Germline trimming cut 1 base from V and 9 bases from J; bases unmatched to any gene: 6. CDR3 nucleotides: TGTGCCAGCAGTTTATTACAGGGGAATCGTTCACCCCTCCACTTT. Translation: CASSLLQGNRSPLHF.

The V and J genes are TRBV4-3 and TRBJ2-5, with 13 bases aligning to TRBD2. Germline trimming cut 1 base from V and 2 bases from J; bases unmatched to any gene: 7. This CDR3 has 18 residues. Germline values: CDR1 LGHNA, CDR2 YSLEER. The CDR3 region has the DNA TGCGCCAGCAGCCAAGGGACTAGCGGGGGCCTCGTACAAGAGACCCAGTACTTC. Amino acid sequence: CASSQGTSGGLVQETQYF.

The V gene is TRBV7-2, the J gene TRBJ1-1, with D maybe TRBD1 (5 bases). Germline CDR1 is SGHTA and CDR2 is FQGNSA. Deletions cut 3 bases from V and 0 bases from J, with 11 bases between. The CDR3 runs to 15 residues. The CDR3 sequence is CASSFGADMNTEAFF. The CDR3 DNA follows: TGTGCCAGCAGCTTCGGGGCAGACATGAACACTGAAGCTTTCTTT.

CDR3 coding DNA: TGCGCCAGCAGCCAAGACTGGGGGACTGCGTCCGATACGCAGTATTTT. Translation: CASSQDWGTASDTQYF. The gene calls are TRBV4-1 and TRBJ2-3, with a weak D call TRBD2 (6 bases). V lost 0 bases and J 6 bases, leaving 16 bases between the germline ends. The CDR3 loop spans 16 amino acids. Germline V gene sequence: CDR1 MGHRA, CDR2 YSYEKL.

This rearrangement joins TRBV4-2 to TRBJ1-1; a weak D match, TRBD1 (6 bases). V dropped 5 bases and J dropped 2 bases, with 15 bases sitting between them. The CDR3 length is 15 residues. CDR1 is LGHNA, CDR2 YNFKEQ, per germline. CDR3 DNA sequence: TGTGCCAGCAGCGGCCCAGGGGACCCAAACACTGAAGCTTTCTTT. Its translation is CASSGPGDPNTEAFF.

This clone has a handful of counts. The gene calls are TRBV19 and TRBJ1-5, with 8 bases identical to TRBD1. The CDR3 spans 15 residues. The V gene's germline CDR1 is LNHDA and CDR2 SQIVND (reference sequence). Unmatched junction bases numbered 3, after V lost 1 base and J lost 4 bases. In DNA form, the CDR3 reads TGTGCCAGTAGTATAGGGACAGGGCCGAATCAGCCCCAGCATTTT. This sequence encodes CASSIGTGPNQPQHF.

J is TRBJ1-2 and V is TRBV7-9, with TRBD1 identical over 8 bases. Trimming cost V 5 bases and J 5 bases; bases outside gene matches: 13. Germline-derived CDR1 and CDR2 are SEHNR and FQNEAQ (reference sequence). The CDR3 loop spans 16 amino acids. DNA for the CDR3: TGTGCCAGCAGCGCCTATCTAGAGACAGGGGTATATGGCTACACCTTC. It translates to CASSAYLETGVYGYTF.

V and J are TRBV11-2 and TRBJ2-5; D may be TRBD2 (6 bases). This CDR3 contains 14 residues. The ends were cut back, 6 bases at V and 2 bases at J, with 13 bases in the middle. Per the germline V gene, CDR1 is SGHAT and CDR2 is FQNNGV. The CDR3 reads CASRLGTAQETQYF. For the CDR3, the DNA is TGTGCCAGCAGGCTAGGGACTGCACAAGAGACCCAGTACTTC.

This chain links TRBV29-1 with TRBJ2-1, with 8 bases aligning to TRBD1. Unmatched junction bases numbered 12, after V lost 0 bases and J lost 8 bases. The CDR3 has 16 amino acids. Germline loops: CDR1 SQVTM, CDR2 ANQGSEA. CDR3 DNA sequence: TGCAGCGTTGAAGAGAGGGACAGGATGGTTCTCGATGAGCAGTTCTTC. The encoded protein is CSVEERDRMVLDEQFF.

The J gene is TRBJ1-2, the V gene TRBV5-6, with D maybe TRBD1 (5 bases). CDR3 length: 15 residues. CDR1 is SGHDT, CDR2 YYEEEE, per germline. Trimming left V 0 bases short and J 4 bases short, with 13 bases between. The CDR3, as DNA: TGTGCCAGCAGCTTGGGGGCACAGGCCTTCTATGGCTACACCTTC. Amino acids: CASSLGAQAFYGYTF.

This clone was seen only a few times. This chain uses TRBV13 with TRBJ1-1; 7 bases match TRBD1. Germline CDR1 reads PRHDT; CDR2 reads FYEKMQ (reference sequence). With V trimmed by 5 bases and J by 4 bases, 4 bases remained unmatched. This CDR3 region has 13 residues. The chain's CDR3 is CASSRNRGTEAFF. CDR3 nucleotide sequence: TGTGCCAGCAGCCGAAACAGGGGCACTGAAGCTTTCTTT.

The V gene is TRBV7-2, the J gene TRBJ2-7, with a tentative D call TRBD2 (5 bases). Germline V gene sequence: CDR1 SGHTA, CDR2 FQGNSA. CDR3 length: 12 residues. Between the trimmed V and J ends, which lost 3 bases and 3 bases, there was a span of 6 bases. In nucleotides, the CDR3 is TGTGCCAGCAGCTTGGGGAGCTACGAGCAGTACTTC. This translates into CASSLGSYEQYF.

The gene calls are TRBV6-5 and TRBJ2-1, with no clear D. V dropped 9 bases and J dropped 0 bases, with 9 bases sitting between them. CDR3 length: 13 residues. Germline V gene data show CDR1 as MNHEY and CDR2 as SVGAGI. CDR3 in amino acids: CASRKSSYNEQFF. The CDR3 DNA reads TGTGCCAGTAGAAAGAGCTCCTACAATGAGCAGTTCTTC.

This rearrangement joins TRBV5-6 to TRBJ1-1; D unclear. V was pared by 4 bases and J by 0 bases, with 13 bases between. Germline loops: CDR1 SGHDT, CDR2 YYEEEE. The CDR3 is 15 residues long. The CDR3 bases are TGTGCCAGCAGCCTTCCTGGAGGCGTGAACACTGAAGCTTTCTTT. Encoded protein: CASSLPGGVNTEAFF.

The chain is built from TRBV6-5 and TRBJ1-3; the D is unclear. Trimming pared 6 bases from V and 0 bases from J, leaving 12 bases between. This CDR3 region has 15 residues. Germline CDR1 MNHEY, CDR2 SVGAGI. CDR3 sequence (DNA): TGTGCCAGCAGGCCCTGGGCCGACTCTGGAAACACCATATATTTT. It is translated as CASRPWADSGNTIYF.